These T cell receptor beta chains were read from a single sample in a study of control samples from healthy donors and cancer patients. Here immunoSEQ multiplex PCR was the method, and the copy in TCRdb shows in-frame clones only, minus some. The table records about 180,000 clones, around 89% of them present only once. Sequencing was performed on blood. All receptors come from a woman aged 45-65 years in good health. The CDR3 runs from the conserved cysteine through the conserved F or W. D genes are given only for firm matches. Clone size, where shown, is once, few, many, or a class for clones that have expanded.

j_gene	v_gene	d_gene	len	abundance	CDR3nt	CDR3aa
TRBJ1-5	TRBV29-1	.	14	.	TGCAGCGCCAGCGGGGTCACTCCCTCGGAGCCCCAGCATTTT	CSASGVTPSEPQHF
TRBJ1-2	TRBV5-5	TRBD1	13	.	TGTGCCAGCAGCTCGGGACAGGACTATGGCTACACCTTC	CASSSGQDYGYTF
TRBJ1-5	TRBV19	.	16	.	TGTGCCAGTAGTATAGCACAGGGATGGAGCAATCAGCCCCAGCATTTT	CASSIAQGWSNQPQHF
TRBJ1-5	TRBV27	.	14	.	TGTGCCAGCAGTTCGCACAGGTCCAATCAGCCCCAGCATTTT	CASSSHRSNQPQHF
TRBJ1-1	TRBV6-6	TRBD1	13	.	TGTGCCACAAAGGACAGGCAGAACACTGAAGCTTTCTTT	CATKDRQNTEAFF
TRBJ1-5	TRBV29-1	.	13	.	TGCAGCGTCTCCGGGACCCCCAATCAGCCCCAGCATTTT	CSVSGTPNQPQHF
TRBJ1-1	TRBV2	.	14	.	TGTGCCAGCGTCAAAACGGAATCGAACACTGAAGCTTTCTTT	CASVKTESNTEAFF
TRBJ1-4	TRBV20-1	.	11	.	TGCAGTGCTATGGAGGAGGAAAAACTGTTTTTT	CSAMEEEKLFF
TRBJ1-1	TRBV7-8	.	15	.	TGTGCCAGCAGCTTACTGGGGCAGGGAGGTACTGAAGCTTTCTTT	CASSLLGQGGTEAFF
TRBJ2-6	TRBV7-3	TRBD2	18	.	TGTGCCAGCAGCCCGCAAGCGGGGGGCCTCTCTGGGGCCAACGTCCTGACTTTC	CASSPQAGGLSGANVLTF
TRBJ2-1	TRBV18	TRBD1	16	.	TGTGCCAGCTCACCACCCCTGGGACAGGGGTCCAATGAGCAGTTCTTC	CASSPPLGQGSNEQFF
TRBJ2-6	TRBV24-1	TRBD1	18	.	TGTGCCACCAGTGACCGGGACAGGGGGGACTCTGGGGCCAACGTCCTGACTTTC	CATSDRDRGDSGANVLTF
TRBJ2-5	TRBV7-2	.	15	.	TGTGCCAGCAGCTTAGTGACGGGTTCGGGGGAGACCCAGTACTTC	CASSLVTGSGETQYF
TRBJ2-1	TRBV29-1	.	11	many	TGCAGCGTTGAAATTTACAATGAGCAGTTCTTC	CSVEIYNEQFF
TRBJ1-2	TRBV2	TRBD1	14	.	TGTGCCAGCAGCGGGGACAGGGGGCGTTTTGGCTACACCTTC	CASSGDRGRFGYTF
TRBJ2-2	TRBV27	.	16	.	TGTGCCAGCAGTAGGATGACGTATACGAACACCGGGGAGCTGTTTTTT	CASSRMTYTNTGELFF
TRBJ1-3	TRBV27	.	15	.	TGTGCCAGCAGTCCCATGGCAGGGTCTGGAAACACCATATATTTT	CASSPMAGSGNTIYF